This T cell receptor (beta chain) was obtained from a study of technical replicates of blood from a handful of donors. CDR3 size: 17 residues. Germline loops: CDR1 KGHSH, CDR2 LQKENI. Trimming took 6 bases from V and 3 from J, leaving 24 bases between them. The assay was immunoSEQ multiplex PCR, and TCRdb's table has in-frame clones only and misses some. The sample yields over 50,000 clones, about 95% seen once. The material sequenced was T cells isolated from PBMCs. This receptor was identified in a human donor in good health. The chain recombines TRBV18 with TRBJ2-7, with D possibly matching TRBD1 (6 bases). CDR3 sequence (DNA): TGTGCCAGCTCGCAGAACTTCCGGGACATCTCTAGCTACGAGCAGTACTTC. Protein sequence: CASSQNFRDISSYEQYF.